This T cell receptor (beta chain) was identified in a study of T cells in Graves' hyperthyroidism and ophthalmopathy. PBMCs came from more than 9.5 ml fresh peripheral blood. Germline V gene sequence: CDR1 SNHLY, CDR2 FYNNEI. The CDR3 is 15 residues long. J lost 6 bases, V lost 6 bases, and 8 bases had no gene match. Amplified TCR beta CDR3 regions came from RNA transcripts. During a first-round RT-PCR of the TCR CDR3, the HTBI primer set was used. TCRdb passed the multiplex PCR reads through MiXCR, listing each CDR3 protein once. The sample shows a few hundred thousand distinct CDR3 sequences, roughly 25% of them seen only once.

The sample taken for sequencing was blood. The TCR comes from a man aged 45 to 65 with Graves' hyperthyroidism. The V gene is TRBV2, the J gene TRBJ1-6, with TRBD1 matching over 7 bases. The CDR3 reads CASSRAGQLNSPLHF. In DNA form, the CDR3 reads TGTGCCAGCAGCCGAGCGGGACAGCTTAATTCACCCCTCCACTTT. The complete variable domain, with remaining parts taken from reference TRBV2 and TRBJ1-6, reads EPEVTQTPSHQVTQMGQEVILRCVPISNHLYFYWYRQILGQKVEFLVSFYNNEISEKSEIFDDQFSVERPDGSNFTLKIRSTKLEDSAMYFCASSRAGQLNSPLHFGNGTRLTVT.